This T cell receptor (beta chain) came from a study of metastatic and nonmetastatic thyroid tumors. The overall study: The authors compared repertoires across blood and tumor or nodule tissue from malignant and benign thyroid patients.

With 4 bases clipped from V and 5 bases from J, the junction kept 9 bases outside the gene matches. The CDR3 runs 16 residues. The germline V gene encodes CDR1 SEHNR and CDR2 FQNEAQ (reference sequence). Whole-study findings and limits: Within blood and tumor, benign nodules reportedly had significantly lower TCR beta diversity than malignant thyroid tumors did.

Treatment of any kind had been given to no patient before thyroid surgery. MiXCR was used by TCRdb to re-call the PCR reads. The table lists over 3,500 clones, roughly 37% of them singletons. This clone is medium-sized. The antigen remains undetermined. The receptor was derived from a male donor with papillary thyroid cancer or a benign thyroid nodule (not recorded which). Some clones in this sample may be carry-over from other donors' samples. The chain has TRBV7-9 and TRBJ2-1, with 9 bases matching TRBD2. The sequencing sample was made of tumor tissue. CDR3 sequence: CASSSSAGGSDNEQFF. The CDR3 nucleotides read TGTGCCAGCAGCTCCTCAGCGGGAGGTTCCGACAATGAGCAGTTCTTC.